The 17 T cell receptor beta chains given below trace back to one sample, sequenced in a study of blood T cell repertoires in COVID-19. Profiling relied on immunoSEQ multiplex PCR, and the TCRdb table lists in-frame clones only, not all of them. The sample lists about 250,000 clones, more than 70% occurring once. Sequenced sample: peripheral blood. These receptors all stem from a woman between 25 and 40 years old with COVID-19, enrolled during active disease.

The genes are TRBV18 and TRBJ1-1, with D hard to call. The ends were cut back, 2 bases at V and 1 base at J, with 14 bases in the middle. The CDR3 spans 16 residues. The V gene's germline CDR1 is KGHSH and CDR2 LQKENI. Here the CDR3 reads CASSPSQVSSNTEAFF. The CDR3 DNA follows: TGTGCCAGCTCACCATCCCAGGTTTCCTCGAACACTGAAGCTTTCTTT.

This sequence joins TRBV15 and TRBJ2-3; 7 nucleotides line up with TRBD2. In germline, CDR1 is LNHNV, CDR2 YYDKDF (reference sequence). J lost 4 bases, V lost 3 bases, and 4 bases had no gene match. This CDR3 is built from 14 residues. The CDR3 here is CATSSGRLADTQYF. The DNA of the CDR3 is TGTGCCACCAGCAGCGGGAGGCTGGCAGATACGCAGTATTTT.

This chain joins TRBV30 and TRBJ2-6, with a tentative D call TRBD2 (7 bases). The CDR3 length is 14 residues. In germline, CDR1 is GTSNPN, CDR2 SVGIG (reference sequence). The DNA for the CDR3 is TGTGCGGGGGAGGGGGGGGGAGGGGCCAACGTCCTGACTTTC. Its translation: CAGEGGGGANVLTF.

Regarding this clone: The same CDR3 is also encoded by other DNA sequences in this sample. V gene TRBV4-3 combines with J gene TRBJ2-7, with 10 bases that match TRBD1. The CDR3 spans 15 residues. Germline lookup yields CDR1 LGHNA and CDR2 YSLEER. The V and J ends lost 1 base and 4 bases, in that order; junction bases with no gene match: 4. The CDR3 sequence: CASSQAPGQGYEQYF. The CDR3 bases are TGCGCCAGCAGCCAAGCCCCGGGACAGGGGTACGAGCAGTACTTC.

The chain couples TRBV5-1 to TRBJ2-5, with 9 bases aligning to TRBD2. There are 15 residues in the CDR3. V lost 5 bases to trimming and J lost 5 bases; unmatched junction nucleotides: 10. Germline V gives CDR1 SGHRS, CDR2 YFSETQ. The CDR3 protein is CASSRAGGPLETQYF. The CDR3 DNA is TGCGCCAGCAGTCGGGCGGGGGGGCCGTTGGAGACCCAGTACTTC.

By share, this clone counts as medium-sized. The V and J genes are TRBV12-3 or TRBV12-4 and TRBJ1-1; D not certain. The CDR3 has 11 amino acids. Trimming shortened V by 6 bases and J by 2 bases, and 4 bases separated the two germline ends. CDR3 DNA: TGTGCCAGCAGACTCAACACTGAAGCTTTCTTT. Translating it yields CASRLNTEAFF.

The chain couples TRBV10-3 to TRBJ2-7; D is perhaps TRBD1 (6 bases). The germline V gene encodes CDR1 ENHRY and CDR2 SYGVKD. The CDR3 sequence is 13 residues long. V shed 2 bases and J shed 3 bases, with 8 bases lying between them. CDR3 nucleotide sequence: TGTGCCATCAGTGAGACAGGGAACTACGAGCAGTACTTC. Protein sequence: CAISETGNYEQYF.

The V gene is TRBV6-2 or TRBV6-3, the J gene TRBJ1-3; D unclear. The CDR3 is made up of 13 amino acids. The V end was cut by 4 bases, the J end by 5 bases, with 9 bases between. Germline CDR1 MNHEY, CDR2 SVGEGT. CDR3 amino acids: CASSLARRNTIYF. The CDR3 nucleotides read TGTGCCAGCAGTTTAGCCCGGCGAAACACCATATATTTT.

The CDR3 sequence is CASSLDLFGSRTNEQFF. CDR3 nucleotide sequence: TGTGCCAGCAGCTTAGACCTTTTCGGGAGTAGGACGAATGAGCAGTTCTTC. V is TRBV7-2 and J is TRBJ2-1; D may be TRBD2 (6 bases). The CDR3 runs 17 residues. Germline V gives CDR1 SGHTA, CDR2 FQGNSA. Trimming removed 1 base at V and 7 bases at J, with 20 bases between.

V gene TRBV2 combines with J gene TRBJ2-5; D possibly corresponds to TRBD2 (5 bases). The CDR3 is made up of 14 amino acids. V lost 7 bases and J 0 bases, leaving 12 bases between the germline ends. CDR1 is SNHLY and CDR2 is FYNNEI in the germline V gene. The CDR3 DNA reads TGTGCCAGCACCCCTGACGGGAACCAAGAGACCCAGTACTTC. It codes for CASTPDGNQETQYF. The entire variable domain, with the rest obtained from reference TRBV2 and TRBJ2-5, is as follows: EPEVTQTPSHQVTQMGQEVILRCVPISNHLYFYWYRQILGQKVEFLVSFYNNEISEKSEIFDDQFSVERPDGSNFTLKIRSTKLEDSAMYFCASTPDGNQETQYFGPGTRLLVL.

This sequence joins TRBV5-1 and TRBJ2-1; maybe TRBD1 (6 bases). Germline V gene sequence: CDR1 SGHRS, CDR2 YFSETQ. V was clipped by 1 base and J by 8 bases, with 13 bases between them. There are 14 residues in the CDR3. In nucleotides, the CDR3 is TGCGCCAGCAGCTTGAGCCAGGGGTTCGATGAGCAGTTCTTC. It is translated as CASSLSQGFDEQFF.

The V call is TRBV6-5, the J call TRBJ1-1; unclear D gene. V gave up 2 bases and J gave up 7 bases, with 11 bases separating them. CDR1 and CDR2 (germline): MNHEY, SVGAGI. The CDR3 runs 13 residues. CDR3 in amino acids: CASSYLREGEAFF. DNA for the CDR3: TGTGCCAGCAGTTACCTCCGGGAGGGTGAAGCTTTCTTT.

The V and J genes are TRBV4-3 and TRBJ2-7; TRBD2 might be the D (5 bases). V shed 1 base and J shed 3 bases, with 10 bases lying between them. This CDR3 comprises 14 residues. Germline V CDR1 and CDR2: LGHNA, YSLEER. The CDR3 is CASSQGTEDYEQYF. CDR3 DNA: TGCGCCAGCAGCCAAGGGACTGAAGACTACGAGCAGTACTTC.

The chain joins TRBV6-2 or TRBV6-3 to TRBJ1-6; D is undetermined. Germline CDR1 is MNHEY and CDR2 is SVGEGT. Trimming stripped 5 bases from V and 7 bases from J, with 15 bases between. The CDR3 length is 15 residues. The CDR3 region has the DNA TGTGCCAGCAGTCAGCAGAGGGCGAGGAATTCACCCCTCCACTTT. Translation gives CASSQQRARNSPLHF.

As to this clone: Other DNA sequences from this sample encode an identical CDR3 as well. J is TRBJ2-2 and V is TRBV3-1 (or the pseudogene TRBV3-2); D is possibly TRBD1 (5 bases). This CDR3 spans 15 amino acids. Deletions cut 0 bases from V and 2 bases from J, with 7 bases between. Looked up from germline, CDR1 is LGHDT and CDR2 is YNNKEL (reference sequence). The CDR3 spells CASSQEGQNTGELFF. The CDR3 DNA reads TGTGCCAGCAGCCAAGAGGGGCAAAACACCGGGGAGCTGTTTTTT.

This chain links TRBV5-8 with TRBJ2-1; D is perhaps TRBD2 (5 bases). Germline CDR1 and CDR2: SGHTS and YDEGEE. CDR3 length: 14 amino acids. V lost 6 bases to trimming and J lost 6 bases, with 16 bases between them. CDR3 coding DNA: TGTGCCAGCACGCCGGGGTTGATACCCAATGAGCAGTTCTTC. Protein: CASTPGLIPNEQFF.

The chain employs TRBV19 and TRBJ2-2; 8 nucleotides line up with TRBD1. The CDR3 has 13 residues. J lost 6 bases, V lost 7 bases, and 4 bases had no gene match. Germline CDR1 LNHDA, CDR2 SQIVND (reference sequence). The CDR3 DNA reads TGTGCCAGTACCGGACAGGGTCCCGGGGAGCTGTTTTTT. Its translation is CASTGQGPGELFF.